This T cell receptor beta chain was identified during a study of blood T cell repertoires in COVID-19. Study as a whole: COVID-19 samples, acute and convalescent, were from the United States, Italy and Spain. Sources were T cells, B-cell-depleted T cells, or PBMCs; the material itself was cDNA or gDNA.

In germline, CDR1 is SQVTM, CDR2 ANQGSEA. V dropped 7 bases and J dropped 8; count of bases not matched to a gene: 8. The CDR3 has 12 residues. Original processing methods: Reference gene primer amplification gave nucleated cell count estimates. Repertoires were generated with immunoSEQ multiplex PCR, while TCRdb's copy carries only in-frame clones and drops some. D and trimming were read from the DNA, whereas the V and J calls and clone size are those reported in that table. The top ten clones hold 8.2% of a sample with 120,000 to 150,000 clones, roughly 86% of them seen once. This rearrangement joins TRBV29-1 to TRBJ1-2; TRBD1 matches 9 bases. The sequenced material came from peripheral blood. This TCR was recovered from a woman aged 55 to 70 with acute or convalescent COVID-19. The CDR3 loop is CSAKQGAWGYTF. In nucleotides, the CDR3 is TGCAGCGCCAAACAGGGGGCTTGGGGCTACACCTTC.